The sequence of this TCR beta chain was determined in a study of T cells in Graves' hyperthyroidism and ophthalmopathy. On the study more broadly: Blood was drawn when the patient was first diagnosed and still untreated.

Germline CDR1 reads GTSNPN; CDR2 reads SVGIG (reference sequence). There are 15 residues in the CDR3. The V segment lost 5 bases and the J segment 5 bases; nucleotides outside the gene matches: 11. RNA transcripts gave rise to amplified TCR beta CDR3 regions. First-round RT-PCR with HTBI primers amplified the TCR CDR3 region. TCRdb re-analysed the multiplex PCR reads in MiXCR, keeping a single row per CDR3 protein. The data contain about 290,000 distinct CDR3 sequences, 16% of them seen just once; the ten biggest clones take up around 34%. This clonotype has at least ten counts. Stability of Graves' hyperthyroidism was defined as absent ophthalmopathy progression within 18 months.

Source material: blood. This sequence originates from a man aged 30 to 39 with Graves' hyperthyroidism. The genes are TRBV30 and TRBJ2-2, with 7 bases that match TRBD1. The CDR3 DNA reads TGTGCCTGGGCCGGGACAGTCAAAGGGACCGGGGAGCTGTTTTTT. Its protein product is CAWAGTVKGTGELFF.